Shown below are 18 T cell receptor beta chains from a single sample sequenced in a study of OX40 agonist ivuxolimab in advanced cancers. TCRdb's table, derived via immunoSEQ multiplex PCR, lists solely in-frame clones and lacks some. Of approximately 66,000 clones listed, approximately 89% were seen once; the top ten hold about 0.6%. Sequences were derived from CD4+ or CD8+ T cells sorted from blood, sampled in a trial of the OX40 agonist ivuxolimab. All receptors derive from an adult with an advanced solid tumor such as melanoma, head and neck, liver or kidney cancer.

This chain links TRBV28 with TRBJ1-1; D gene uncertain. CDR1 is MDHEN and CDR2 is SYDVKM in the germline V gene. The V gene lost 5 bases and the J gene lost 1 base, with 14 bases spanning the gap. This CDR3 comprises 15 residues. For the CDR3, the DNA is TGTGCCAGCAGTGCCCGAGGGATTTCGAACACTGAAGCTTTCTTT. Translated: CASSARGISNTEAFF.

This clone rates as medium-sized. This chain connects TRBV30 to TRBJ2-7, with 11 bases aligning to TRBD1. From germline, CDR1 is GTSNPN and CDR2 SVGIG (reference sequence). The CDR3 spans 14 residues. Losses at the gene ends were 3 bases for V and 2 bases for J; bases not matched to a gene: 3. The DNA for the CDR3 is TGTGCCTGGAGGAAGGGACAGGGGGCCTACGAGCAGTACTTC. Protein product: CAWRKGQGAYEQYF.

The rearrangement uses TRBV4-1 and TRBJ2-1; 8 bases align to TRBD1. Germline assignment: CDR1 MGHRA and CDR2 YSYEKL. The CDR3 length is 16 residues. Trimming took 0 bases from V and 7 from J; bases not matched to a gene: 8. The CDR3 region is CASSQDPGTGGNEQFF. CDR3 nucleotides: TGCGCCAGCAGCCAAGATCCCGGGACAGGCGGAAATGAGCAGTTCTTC.

The chain links TRBV2 to TRBJ1-1; a weak D match, TRBD1 (5 bases). CDR1 SNHLY and CDR2 FYNNEI come from the germline V gene. V was shortened by 5 bases and J by 2 bases, with 9 bases between the two germline ends. The CDR3 runs 13 residues. CDR3 bases: TGTGCCAGCAGTCCGCAGGGTAACACTGAAGCTTTCTTT. Amino acids: CASSPQGNTEAFF. Complete variable domain (other parts from reference TRBV2 and TRBJ1-1): EPEVTQTPSHQVTQMGQEVILRCVPISNHLYFYWYRQILGQKVEFLVSFYNNEISEKSEIFDDQFSVERPDGSNFTLKIRSTKLEDSAMYFCASSPQGNTEAFFGQGTRLTVV.

This rearrangement joins TRBV7-3 to TRBJ2-1, with TRBD2 matching 9 bases. In germline, CDR1 is SGHTA, CDR2 FQGTGA. Unmatched junction bases numbered 11, after V lost 4 bases and J lost 7 bases. The CDR3 runs 16 residues. In DNA form, the CDR3 reads TGTGCCAGCAGCTCCGGAAGCAGCGGGGGGTATAATGAGCAGTTCTTC. Amino acid sequence: CASSSGSSGGYNEQFF. The whole variable domain, remainder taken from reference TRBV7-3 and TRBJ2-1, is GAGVSQTPSNKVTEKGKYVELRCDPISGHTALYWYRQSLGQGPEFLIYFQGTGAADDSGLPNDRFFAVRPEGSVSTLKIQRTERGDSAVYLCASSSGSSGGYNEQFFGPGTRLTVL.

The rearrangement links TRBV7-2 to TRBJ1-5; D possibly corresponds to TRBD1 (5 bases). Per the germline V gene, CDR1 is SGHTA and CDR2 is FQGNSA. The CDR3 has 16 residues. The germline V and J ends were trimmed by 2 bases and 1 base, with 12 bases remaining between them. The CDR3 DNA is TGTGCCAGCAGCTTATACCGGGGGGGGAGCAATCAGCCCCAGCATTTT. Its protein is CASSLYRGGSNQPQHF.

This CDR3 reads CASKDRSYNEQFF. The CDR3 DNA follows: TGTGCCAGCAAGGACAGATCCTACAATGAGCAGTTCTTC. The V call is TRBV6-5, the J call TRBJ2-1; a possible D gene is TRBD1 (6 bases). Germline values: CDR1 MNHEY, CDR2 SVGAGI. This CDR3 region has 13 residues. V was clipped by 7 bases and J by 1 base, with 8 bases between them.

The V gene is TRBV28, the J gene TRBJ2-5, with TRBD1 identical over 9 bases. The V and J ends lost 6 bases and 9 bases, in that order; junction bases with no gene match: 14. CDR1 MDHEN and CDR2 SYDVKM come from the germline V gene. This CDR3 has 15 residues. CDR3: CASSQQGALRTSQYF. The CDR3 bases are TGTGCCAGCAGCCAACAGGGGGCGCTTAGAACGTCCCAGTACTTC.

The V call is TRBV30, the J call TRBJ1-1; a weak D match, TRBD1 (6 bases). The germline V gene has CDR1 GTSNPN and CDR2 SVGIG (reference sequence). This CDR3 has 18 amino acids. The germline V and J ends were trimmed by 5 bases and 1 base, with 26 bases remaining between them. As DNA, the CDR3 is TGTGCCTGGGCTCAAGATAACAGGGACGGCGCCGCGAACACTGAAGCTTTCTTT. This translates into CAWAQDNRDGAANTEAFF.

This clone was counted a few times. The chain employs TRBV6-4 and TRBJ1-1; D is undetermined. Germline V lookup: CDR1 MRHNA, CDR2 SNTAGT. The CDR3 totals 13 residues. The V end was cut by 4 bases, the J end by 1 base, with 7 bases between. The CDR3, as DNA: TGTGCCAGCAGTGTAGATAGGAACACTGAAGCTTTCTTT. As protein: CASSVDRNTEAFF.

The chain joins TRBV7-2 to TRBJ2-2; D is possibly TRBD2 (6 bases). V lost 4 bases, J lost 5 bases, and 11 bases lay in between. Per the germline V gene, CDR1 is SGHTA and CDR2 is FQGNSA. The CDR3 has 14 amino acids. CDR3 in amino acids: CASSYGTYTGELFF. For the CDR3, the DNA is TGTGCCAGCAGCTACGGGACTTATACCGGGGAGCTGTTTTTT.

This chain links TRBV28 with TRBJ1-1; D is unclear. Per the germline V gene, CDR1 is MDHEN and CDR2 is SYDVKM. CDR3 length: 14 residues. Trimming cost V 4 bases and J 0 bases, with 9 bases left between them. CDR3 sequence: CASSSTGLNTEAFF. In DNA, the CDR3 is TGTGCCAGCAGTTCTACGGGGTTGAACACTGAAGCTTTCTTT.

The chain is built from TRBV5-1 and TRBJ2-2; 9 bases agree with TRBD2. The V and J ends lost 7 bases and 6 bases, in that order; junction bases with no gene match: 10. The germline V gene encodes CDR1 SGHRS and CDR2 YFSETQ. The CDR3 has 15 residues. CDR3 sequence: CASSKSLAGSGELFF. Written as DNA, the CDR3 is TGCGCCAGCTCAAAGAGCCTAGCGGGATCCGGGGAGCTGTTTTTT. The whole variable domain, remainder taken from reference TRBV5-1 and TRBJ2-2, is KAGVTQTPRYLIKTRGQQVTLSCSPISGHRSVSWYQQTPGQGLQFLFEYFSETQRNKGNFPGRFSGRQFSNSRSEMNVSTLELGDSALYLCASSKSLAGSGELFFGEGSRLTVL.

V usage is TRBV7-9 and J usage is TRBJ1-1; perhaps TRBD1 as D (5 bases). From germline, CDR1 is SEHNR and CDR2 FQNEAQ (reference sequence). The germline V and J ends were trimmed by 7 bases and 7 bases, with 13 bases remaining between them. This CDR3 comprises 12 residues. Here the CDR3 reads CASTPDSIEAFF. CDR3 nucleotide sequence: TGTGCCAGCACCCCCGACAGCATTGAAGCTTTCTTT.

On this clone itself: The sample has other DNA sequences that encode this CDR3 too. This chain joins TRBV5-1 and TRBJ1-5, with D unresolved. Germline V gene sequence: CDR1 SGHRS, CDR2 YFSETQ. Trimming stripped 0 bases from V and 4 bases from J, with 5 bases between. There are 13 residues in the CDR3. The CDR3 protein is CASSLGPNQPQHF. The DNA of the CDR3 is TGCGCCAGCAGCTTGGGCCCAAATCAGCCCCAGCATTTT. The full variable domain, its missing parts supplied by reference TRBV5-1 and TRBJ1-5, is KAGVTQTPRYLIKTRGQQVTLSCSPISGHRSVSWYQQTPGQGLQFLFEYFSETQRNKGNFPGRFSGRQFSNSRSEMNVSTLELGDSALYLCASSLGPNQPQHFGDGTRLSIL.

The chain couples TRBV18 to TRBJ1-1; D remains unclear. V dropped 1 base and J dropped 4 bases, with 4 bases sitting between them. Germline CDR1 KGHSH, CDR2 LQKENI. CDR3 size: 12 residues. Written as DNA, the CDR3 is TGTGCCAGCTCACCACGCTCCACTGAAGCTTTCTTT. Encoded protein: CASSPRSTEAFF. The variable domain in full, with the rest retrieved from reference TRBV18 and TRBJ1-1, is NAGVMQNPRHLVRRRGQEARLRCSPMKGHSHVYWYRQLPEEGLKFMVYLQKENIIDESGMPKERFSAEFPKEGPSILRIQQVVRGDSAAYFCASSPRSTEAFFGQGTRLTVV.

V gene TRBV5-1 combines with J gene TRBJ2-3, with D perhaps matching TRBD1 (6 bases). The V end was cut by 0 bases, the J end by 6 bases, with 11 bases between. Germline V lookup: CDR1 SGHRS, CDR2 YFSETQ. The CDR3 is made up of 14 amino acids. The CDR3 region is CASSLGSQGDTQYF. CDR3 bases: TGCGCCAGCAGCTTGGGTTCCCAGGGGGATACGCAGTATTTT.

V and J are TRBV10-2 and TRBJ2-7; TRBD2 matches at 7 bases. Trimming removed 8 bases from V and 2 bases from J; junction bases left unmatched: 3. The CDR3 spans 12 residues. Germline V gene data show CDR1 as WSHSY and CDR2 as SAAADI. For the CDR3, the DNA is TGCGCCAGCGGGGGGGGACCCTACGAGCAGTACTTC. It translates to CASGGGPYEQYF.